This T cell receptor beta chain was sequenced in a study of T cells after posttransplantation cyclophosphamide. Overall study results and limits: Skin or GI-infiltrating T cells shared few TRB sequences with blood. Later blood repertoires were often dominated by clones from the donor CD8+ memory compartment.

CDR1 is SGHNT and CDR2 is YYREEE in the germline V gene (reference sequence). V trimming: 4 bases; J trimming: 6 bases; junction bases outside the gene matches: 14. CDR3 length equals 18 residues. The table came from immunoSEQ multiplex PCR; TCRdb's copy has only in-frame clones and leaves some out. In total the sample includes tens of thousands of clones, none of them seen once. This clone was detected ten times or more. Its target is unknown. Sequencing was carried out using PBMCs. The sequence was obtained from a woman in her 50s in good health and a related stem cell transplant donor. The J gene is TRBJ2-7, the V gene TRBV5-4, with 15 bases lining up with TRBD2. The chain's CDR3 is CASSLGLAGGPLPREQYF. CDR3 DNA sequence: TGTGCCAGCAGCCTCGGACTAGCGGGAGGGCCCCTCCCTCGCGAGCAGTACTTC.